This T cell receptor beta chain was recovered during a study of blood T cells in healthy people across ages. Study-level results: Among T cells, TCR beta diversity per million cells dropped roughly linearly as age rose.

In its sample, this clonotype was seen a few times. Its antigen is not known. Sample-barcoded 5' priming and a J-beta primer mix drove a second PCR of roughly 7 to 11 cycles. The study obtained at least 2.5 million CDR3-containing paired-end reads from every sample. Using its own MiXCR run on the 5' RACE reads, TCRdb lists one record per CDR3 protein. The repertoire includes 1.5 million to 1.8 million distinct CDR3 sequences, roughly 43% of them detected once, and around 4% sits in the top ten. CDR1 MNHNS and CDR2 SASEGT come from the germline V gene. Trimming pared 4 bases from V and 3 bases from J, leaving 9 bases between. The CDR3 sequence is 13 residues long. Caucasian, healthy and from Russia, the donors were aged between about 6 and 100.

This sequence originates from a woman aged 18-29 years in good health. The J gene is TRBJ1-2, the V gene TRBV6-1; D remains unclear. Sequencing input: blood. The CDR3 DNA reads as TGTGCCAGCAGTGTGAACAAAGACTATGGCTACACCTTC. The encoded protein is CASSVNKDYGYTF.